Below, 9 T cell receptor beta chains from the same sample are listed, as sequenced in a study of cytomegalovirus exposure and HLA in healthy donors. TCRdb keeps only in-frame clones here, not all; method: immunoSEQ multiplex PCR. This table holds around 60,000 clones, roughly 94% found once. The sequencing sample was made of PBMCs. The receptors shown here come from a man aged 18-30 years in good health and CMV-seropositive.

V is TRBV7-2 and J is TRBJ1-6; D is uncertain. V shed 1 base and J shed 3 bases, with 7 bases lying between them. The CDR3 is made up of 15 amino acids. Looked up from germline, CDR1 is SGHTA and CDR2 is FQGNSA. In DNA form, the CDR3 reads TGTGCCAGCAGCTTAGATGGGCTCTATAATTCACCCCTCCACTTT. Translating it yields CASSLDGLYNSPLHF.

The chain employs TRBV27 and TRBJ2-7; maybe TRBD2 (6 bases). The V and J ends lost 0 bases and 3 bases respectively, with 12 bases between them. The germline gives CDR1 MNHEY, CDR2 SMNVEV (reference sequence). The CDR3 has 15 amino acids. The CDR3 nucleotides are TGTGCCAGCAGTTTATCGGCTAGCGACCTCTACGAGCAGTACTTC. This sequence encodes CASSLSASDLYEQYF.

The rearrangement joins TRBV7-9 to TRBJ1-2, with D tentatively TRBD1 (6 bases). The CDR3 covers 15 residues. Germline V gives CDR1 SEHNR, CDR2 FQNEAQ (reference sequence). Trimming stripped 2 bases from V and 6 bases from J, with 16 bases between. CDR3 in DNA: TGTGCCAGCAGCTTAATCGCGGGGGCTGGAGATGGCTACACCTTC. This gives the protein CASSLIAGAGDGYTF.

The chain couples TRBV28 to TRBJ2-5; D is perhaps TRBD1 (6 bases). The J call is uncertain, as TRBJ2-7 better fits the DNA end. CDR3 length equals 13 residues. Germline CDR1 and CDR2: MDHEN and SYDVKM. The CDR3: CASTKGQSREQYF. The CDR3 nucleotides read TGTGCCAGCACCAAAGGACAGTCCCGCGAGCAGTACTTC.

The CDR3 bases are TGTGCCAGTAGTAAGGGACTAGCCGCGGATGAGCAGTTCTTC. It translates to CASSKGLAADEQFF. The rearrangement joins TRBV19 to TRBJ2-1; 9 bases agree with TRBD2. The CDR3 is made up of 14 amino acids. With V trimmed by 4 bases and J by 8 bases, 6 bases remained unmatched. From germline, CDR1 is LNHDA and CDR2 SQIVND (reference sequence).

The chain uses TRBV20-1 and TRBJ2-5; D ambiguous. Germline values: CDR1 DFQATT, CDR2 SNEGSKA (reference sequence). V was pared by 7 bases and J by 5 bases, with 11 bases between. CDR3 length: 11 residues. For the CDR3, the DNA is TGCAGTGGCGGCCGTTGGGAGACCCAGTACTTC. Amino acid sequence: CSGGRWETQYF.

The rearrangement joins TRBV9 to TRBJ2-3, with D possibly matching TRBD2 (6 bases). V lost 4 bases to trimming and J lost 2 bases, with 17 bases between them. Germline V gene lookup returns CDR1 SGDLS and CDR2 YYNGEE. This CDR3 spans 16 amino acids. CDR3 bases: TGTGCCAGCAGCACCCCTCCCGGGACTCTCACAGATACGCAGTATTTT. Translating gives CASSTPPGTLTDTQYF.

The gene calls are TRBV10-1 and TRBJ2-7; 10 bases fit TRBD1. The CDR3 covers 14 residues. The V and J ends lost 11 bases and 6 bases, in that order; junction bases with no gene match: 13. Germline values: CDR1 WNHNN, CDR2 SYGVQD (reference sequence). CDR3 sequence: CAGVGQGRLREQYF. Written as DNA, the CDR3 is TGCGCCGGCGTGGGACAGGGGAGGCTACGCGAGCAGTACTTC.

This chain connects TRBV28 to TRBJ2-7, with 10 bases aligning to TRBD1. CDR1 is MDHEN and CDR2 is SYDVKM in the germline V gene. The CDR3 loop spans 15 amino acids. The trim removed 6 bases at V and 1 base at J, leaving 6 bases unmatched. CDR3 sequence (DNA): TGTGCCAGCAGGGGGGGGACAGGGGAATCCTACGAGCAGTACTTC. It encodes CASRGGTGESYEQYF.